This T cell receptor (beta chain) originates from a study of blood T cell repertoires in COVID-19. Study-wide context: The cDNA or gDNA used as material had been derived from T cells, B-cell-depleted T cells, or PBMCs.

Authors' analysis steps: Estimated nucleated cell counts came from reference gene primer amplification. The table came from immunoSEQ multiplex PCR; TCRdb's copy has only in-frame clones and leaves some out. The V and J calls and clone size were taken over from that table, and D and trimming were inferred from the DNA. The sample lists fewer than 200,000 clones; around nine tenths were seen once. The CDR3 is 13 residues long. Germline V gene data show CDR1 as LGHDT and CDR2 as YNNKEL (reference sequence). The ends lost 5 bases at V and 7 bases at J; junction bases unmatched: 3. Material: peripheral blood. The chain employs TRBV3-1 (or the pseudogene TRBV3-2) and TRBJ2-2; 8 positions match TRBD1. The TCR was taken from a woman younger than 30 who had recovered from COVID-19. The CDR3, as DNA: TGTGCCAGCAGCTCACAGGGGGTCGGGGAGCTGTTTTTT. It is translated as CASSSQGVGELFF.